Below, 27 T cell receptor beta chains from the same sample are listed, as sequenced in a study of blood T cell repertoires in COVID-19. The method was immunoSEQ multiplex PCR; TCRdb's version includes in-frame clones alone and lacks a portion of them. The sample lists 90,000 or so clones, roughly 72% occurring once. Sequences were obtained from peripheral blood. These receptors were obtained from a woman between 55 and 75 years old in a cohort sampled during active or convalescent COVID-19.

This clone was counted only a few times. The rearrangement links TRBV5-5 to TRBJ2-1, with TRBD1 matching 9 bases. Trimming took 3 bases from V and 4 from J; bases not matched to a gene: 2. The CDR3 totals 14 residues. CDR1 SGHKS and CDR2 YYEKEE come from the germline V gene (reference sequence). The CDR3 loop reads CASSSTGGYNEQFF. The DNA for the CDR3 is TGTGCCAGCAGCTCGACAGGGGGATACAATGAGCAGTTCTTC. The full variable domain, completed using reference TRBV5-5 and TRBJ2-1, is DAGVTQSPTHLIKTRGQQVTLRCSPISGHKSVSWYQQVLGQGPQFIFQYYEKEERGRGNFPDRFSARQFPNYSSELNVNALLLGDSALYLCASSSTGGYNEQFFGPGTRLTVL.

V usage is TRBV7-2 and J usage is TRBJ2-7; 8 bases line up with TRBD2. This CDR3 spans 15 amino acids. J gave up 7 bases and V 7 bases, and 15 bases lay outside the gene matches. Per the germline V gene, CDR1 is SGHTA and CDR2 is FQGNSA. The CDR3 region has the DNA TGTGCCAGCAAATTTGCCGGGACTAGTCCCTTGGAGCAGTACTTC. Translated, it gives CASKFAGTSPLEQYF.

V and J are TRBV3-1 (or the pseudogene TRBV3-2) and TRBJ1-2; weak D call: TRBD1 (6 bases). Germline values: CDR1 LGHDT, CDR2 YNNKEL (reference sequence). The ends were cut back, 4 bases at V and 8 bases at J, with 17 bases in the middle. This CDR3 contains 14 residues. CDR3 protein: CASSPKDTGWGYTF. The CDR3 bases are TGTGCCAGCAGCCCAAAGGATACAGGGTGGGGCTACACCTTC.

The chain combines TRBV11-2 with TRBJ1-4; 8 bases line up with TRBD1. The trim removed 5 bases at V and 7 bases at J, leaving 9 bases unmatched. CDR1 and CDR2 from the germline V gene are SGHAT and FQNNGV. This CDR3 region has 15 residues. CDR3 nucleotide sequence: TGTGCCAGCAGCCTCGACAGGGGAGGGGGTGAAAAACTGTTTTTT. Translating gives CASSLDRGGGEKLFF. The full variable domain, its missing parts supplied by reference TRBV11-2 and TRBJ1-4, is EAGVAQSPRYKIIEKRQSVAFWCNPISGHATLYWYQQILGQGPKLLIQFQNNGVVDDSQLPKDRFSAERLKGVDSTLKIQPAKLEDSAVYLCASSLDRGGGEKLFFGSGTQLSVL.

The chain employs TRBV29-1 and TRBJ1-2; a possible D gene is TRBD1 (6 bases). CDR1 is SQVTM and CDR2 is ANQGSEA in the germline V gene. The CDR3 runs to 13 residues. V lost 8 bases to trimming and J lost 4 bases, with 17 bases between them. The CDR3 DNA reads TGCAGCTGTTCTTGGGACAATAGCTATGGCTACACCTTC. Amino acids: CSCSWDNSYGYTF.

The V and J genes are TRBV6-5 and TRBJ1-1, with 8 bases identical to TRBD1. This CDR3 contains 13 residues. Germline lookup yields CDR1 MNHEY and CDR2 SVGAGI. J was trimmed by 4 bases and V by 7 bases; bases with no gene match: 5. CDR3 region: CASNDRGFTEAFF. CDR3 nucleotide sequence: TGTGCCAGCAACGACAGGGGTTTCACTGAAGCTTTCTTT.

The rearrangement joins TRBV7-3 to TRBJ1-2; D is unclear. The CDR3 covers 15 residues. Trimming took off 5 bases at V and 6 bases at J, with 19 bases between the two ends. Per germline, CDR1 SGHTA and CDR2 FQGTGA. DNA of the CDR3: TGTGCCAGCAGCCCAAGGGCCGGGGTTTGGAATGGCTACACCTTC. This codes for CASSPRAGVWNGYTF.

Notes on this clone: The junction departs from germline at one end; a sequencing error may be responsible. This chain's CDR3 is CASSLTPPAGALF. In DNA form, the CDR3 reads TGTGCCAGCAGCTTAACCCCACCAGCGGGGGCCCTCTTT. J is TRBJ2-3 and V is TRBV7-2; 8 positions match TRBD2. The CDR3 sequence is 13 residues long. Germline V CDR1 and CDR2: SGHTA, FQGNSA.

CDR3 sequence: CASSQRDRGWRSTIQPQHF. Here the CDR3 DNA reads TGTGCCAGCAGCCAGAGGGACAGGGGATGGAGATCGACAATCCAGCCCCAGCATTTT. The genes are TRBV21-1 and TRBJ1-5; the table assigns TRBD1, which was not confirmed against the DNA. TRBV21-1 is described as a pseudogene. This CDR3 comprises 19 residues.

This sequence joins TRBV5-1 and TRBJ2-3; a weak D match, TRBD2 (5 bases). The length of the CDR3 is 15 residues. Germline CDR1 SGHRS, CDR2 YFSETQ. V lost 1 base and J lost 0, with 9 bases in between. The CDR3 here is CASSLYGGSTDTQYF. The CDR3 coding sequence is TGCGCCAGCAGCTTGTACGGAGGTAGCACAGATACGCAGTATTTT.

V usage is TRBV7-2 and J usage is TRBJ1-2, with a tentative D call TRBD1 (5 bases). Germline V gene data show CDR1 as SGHTA and CDR2 as FQGNSA. The CDR3 consists of 14 residues. V was clipped by 1 base and J by 8 bases, with 14 bases between them. CDR3 protein: CASSLGGAFEGYTF. The CDR3 DNA is TGTGCCAGCAGCTTAGGGGGCGCCTTTGAAGGCTACACCTTC.

J is TRBJ2-7 and V is TRBV2; 7 nucleotides agree with TRBD1. The CDR3 is made up of 14 amino acids. Germline values: CDR1 SNHLY, CDR2 FYNNEI. V dropped 4 bases and J dropped 4; count of bases not matched to a gene: 7. CDR3 in DNA: TGTGCCAGCAGTGGGGCAGGGGGATATTACGAGCAGTACTTC. It yields the protein CASSGAGGYYEQYF.

This clone was observed a few times. The V gene is TRBV5-1, the J gene TRBJ2-5; 7 nucleotides align to TRBD1. The CDR3 has 15 residues. Germline values: CDR1 SGHRS, CDR2 YFSETQ. V lost 4 bases, J lost 2 bases, and 8 bases stayed unmatched. In DNA form, the CDR3 reads TGCGCCAGCAGCCTAGGGACAGTAAAACAAGAGACCCAGTACTTC. As protein: CASSLGTVKQETQYF.

This clone was picked up a small number of times. CDR3 amino acids: CASTTDRYNSPLHF. CDR3 nucleotides: TGTGCCAGCACCACCGACAGATATAATTCACCCCTCCACTTT. This chain joins TRBV13 and TRBJ1-6, with D possibly TRBD1 on 5 matching bases. Germline V gives CDR1 PRHDT, CDR2 FYEKMQ (reference sequence). This CDR3 contains 14 residues. Trimming removed 7 bases at V and 4 bases at J, with 11 bases between. The full variable domain, in which reference TRBV13 and TRBJ1-6 provide the parts outside the CDR3, is AAGVIQSPRHLIKEKRETATLKCYPIPRHDTVYWYQQGPGQDPQFLISFYEKMQSDKGSIPDRFSAQQFSDYHSELNMSSLELGDSALYFCASTTDRYNSPLHFGNGTRLTVT.

Only a few counts were recorded for this clone. The chain couples TRBV6-6 to TRBJ1-6; the match to TRBD1 covers 8 bases. J lost 7 bases, V lost 0 bases, and 5 bases had no gene match. CDR3 size: 16 residues. The germline gives CDR1 MNHNY, CDR2 SVGAGI (reference sequence). CDR3 sequence: CASSYSAGGGNSPLHF. DNA for the CDR3: TGTGCCAGCAGTTACTCTGCAGGGGGCGGGAATTCACCCCTCCACTTT.

The chain is built from TRBV5-1 and TRBJ1-1; TRBD1 aligns across 9 bases. Trimming took 4 bases from V and 0 from J; bases not matched to a gene: 13. Germline CDR1 and CDR2: SGHRS and YFSETQ. The CDR3 runs 18 residues. CDR3 protein: CASSPKPGTGLMNTEAFF. CDR3 bases: TGCGCCAGCAGCCCGAAACCCGGGACAGGGCTTATGAACACTGAAGCTTTCTTT.

This chain uses TRBV5-1 with TRBJ2-1, with 10 bases fitting TRBD2. Trimming removed 2 bases from V and 4 bases from J; junction bases left unmatched: 3. The CDR3 is 15 residues long. Germline V gene data show CDR1 as SGHRS and CDR2 as YFSETQ. The CDR3 DNA follows: TGCGCCAGCAGCTTTAGCGGGGGGCCTTACAATGAGCAGTTCTTC. Protein product: CASSFSGGPYNEQFF.

The CDR3 DNA follows: TGTGCCAGCAGTTACTCGACCCGGGGGTCCCAGTACTTC. It translates to CASSYSTRGSQYF. This chain connects TRBV6-5 to TRBJ2-5; perhaps TRBD2 as D (6 bases). Trimming stripped 0 bases from V and 9 bases from J, with 11 bases between. The length of the CDR3 is 13 residues. CDR1 is MNHEY and CDR2 is SVGAGI in the germline V gene.

V and J are TRBV5-1 and TRBJ2-6; 8 bases fit TRBD1. V shed 5 bases and J 1 base; nucleotides not matched to a gene: 5. This CDR3 spans 16 amino acids. Germline V lookup: CDR1 SGHRS, CDR2 YFSETQ. Written as DNA, the CDR3 is TGCGCCAGCAGACGGACAGGGTCGTCTGGGGCCAACGTCCTGACTTTC. The encoded protein is CASRRTGSSGANVLTF.

This chain joins TRBV29-1 and TRBJ1-2; tentative D call: TRBD1 (5 bases). This CDR3 is built from 12 residues. Germline V gene sequence: CDR1 SQVTM, CDR2 ANQGSEA. Trimming pared 3 bases from V and 2 bases from J, leaving 7 bases between. The CDR3 loop is CSVDSGNYGYTF. The CDR3 coding sequence is TGCAGCGTTGATTCAGGGAACTATGGCTACACCTTC.

The rearrangement joins TRBV18 to TRBJ1-5, with TRBD1 matching over 8 bases. V lost 4 bases to trimming and J lost 6 bases; unmatched junction nucleotides: 5. Germline assignment: CDR1 KGHSH and CDR2 LQKENI. The CDR3 is 14 residues long. CDR3 coding DNA: TGTGCCAGCTCACGACAGGGGTTGGGTCAGCCCCAGCATTTT. Residues: CASSRQGLGQPQHF.

The V call is TRBV7-8, the J call TRBJ2-3, with 10 bases aligning to TRBD1. In germline, CDR1 is SGHVS, CDR2 FQNEAQ. This CDR3 region has 15 residues. Unmatched junction bases numbered 2, after V lost 1 base and J lost 4 bases. CDR3 coding DNA: TGTGCCAGCAGCTTAGATGGGACAGGGGCAGATACGCAGTATTTT. Its translation is CASSLDGTGADTQYF.

The sample holds a few counts of this clone. The chain has TRBV28 and TRBJ1-5, with a weak D call TRBD1 (6 bases). Germline V gives CDR1 MDHEN, CDR2 SYDVKM. This CDR3 comprises 16 residues. Trimming took off 4 bases at V and 5 bases at J, with 18 bases between the two ends. CDR3 residues: CASSSNKLGGDQPQHF. DNA of the CDR3: TGTGCCAGCAGTTCCAATAAGCTTGGGGGCGATCAGCCCCAGCATTTT. The full variable domain, in which reference TRBV28 and TRBJ1-5 provide the parts outside the CDR3, is DVKVTQSSRYLVKRTGEKVFLECVQDMDHENMFWYRQDPGLGLRLIYFSYDVKMKEKGDIPEGYSVSREKKERFSLILESASTNQTSMYLCASSSNKLGGDQPQHFGDGTRLSIL.

The rearrangement uses TRBV28 and TRBJ1-2; perhaps TRBD1 as D (5 bases). Trimming stripped 3 bases from V and 2 bases from J, with 10 bases between. Germline V gene data show CDR1 as MDHEN and CDR2 as SYDVKM. The CDR3 loop spans 14 amino acids. Here the CDR3 reads CASSFQGSNYGYTF. In DNA, the CDR3 is TGTGCCAGCAGTTTTCAGGGATCGAACTATGGCTACACCTTC.

The chain has TRBV3-1 (or the pseudogene TRBV3-2) and TRBJ1-2; perhaps TRBD1 as D (5 bases). Per germline, CDR1 LGHDT and CDR2 YNNKEL (reference sequence). V shed 0 bases and J shed 5 bases, with 10 bases lying between them. The length of the CDR3 is 14 residues. The CDR3 coding sequence is TGTGCCAGCAGCCAAGATGGGGCACCGTATGGCTACACCTTC. Its protein product is CASSQDGAPYGYTF.

The V gene is TRBV12-3 or TRBV12-4, the J gene TRBJ2-2; the D is unclear. V lost 6 bases, J lost 8 bases, and 13 bases lay in between. This CDR3 is built from 13 residues. Here the CDR3 DNA reads TGTGCCAGCAGCCTGTGGAGTGCTGGGGAGCTGTTTTTT. The encoded protein is CASSLWSAGELFF.

The V and J genes are TRBV11-1 and TRBJ2-3; D gene unclear. Trimming shortened V by 5 bases and J by 0 bases, and 9 bases separated the two germline ends. This CDR3 region has 14 residues. Germline CDR1 reads SGHAT; CDR2 reads FQDESV (reference sequence). The CDR3 reads CASSASRSTDTQYF. In DNA form, the CDR3 reads TGTGCCAGCAGCGCCTCCCGGAGCACAGATACGCAGTATTTT.